A single sample is the source of the 4 T cell receptor beta chains below, sequenced in a study of blood T cell repertoires in COVID-19. Clones were read by immunoSEQ multiplex PCR, and TCRdb kept only the in-frame ones, dropping some. The top ten clones hold 5.5% to 8% of a sample with a few hundred thousand clones, roughly nine tenths of them seen once. The sequencing input was peripheral blood. Source of these receptors: a man aged 60 to 69 with acute or convalescent COVID-19.

The chain joins TRBV6-5 to TRBJ2-1; no reliable D call. CDR1 is MNHEY, CDR2 SVGAGI, per germline. V gave up 5 bases and J gave up 2 bases, with 13 bases separating them. This CDR3 has 15 amino acids. This CDR3 reads CASSPLGATYNEQFF. CDR3 nucleotide sequence: TGTGCCAGCAGTCCCCTGGGCGCTACCTACAATGAGCAGTTCTTC.

V usage is TRBV4-1 and J usage is TRBJ1-5; tentatively, D is TRBD1 (5 bases). V dropped 3 bases and J dropped 5 bases, with 11 bases sitting between them. Germline CDR1 and CDR2: MGHRA and YSYEKL. This CDR3 has 14 amino acids. The CDR3 sequence: CASSQGQNDQPQHF. CDR3 bases: TGCGCCAGCAGCCAGGGGCAGAACGATCAGCCCCAGCATTTT.

The CDR3 region has the DNA TGTGCCAGCAGCCTATATACCGGGACAGGGGGCACTGAAGCTTTCTTT. Translated, it gives CASSLYTGTGGTEAFF. This chain uses TRBV5-5 with TRBJ1-1, with 11 bases that match TRBD1. The CDR3 runs to 16 residues. Germline loops: CDR1 SGHKS, CDR2 YYEKEE (reference sequence). Trimming removed 4 bases from V and 4 bases from J; junction bases left unmatched: 9.

The rearrangement joins TRBV18 to TRBJ1-2; TRBD1 matches at 7 bases. With 3 bases clipped from V and 3 bases from J, the junction kept 7 bases outside the gene matches. Germline values: CDR1 KGHSH, CDR2 LQKENI. There are 15 residues in the CDR3. CDR3 in DNA: TGTGCCAGCTCACCCGACAGGGAAAGCCACTATGGCTACACCTTC. Translated: CASSPDRESHYGYTF. Filled out from reference TRBV18 and TRBJ1-2, the complete variable domain reads NAGVMQNPRHLVRRRGQEARLRCSPMKGHSHVYWYRQLPEEGLKFMVYLQKENIIDESGMPKERFSAEFPKEGPSILRIQQVVRGDSAAYFCASSPDRESHYGYTFGSGTRLTVV.